The 19 T cell receptor beta chains listed next were all sequenced from one sample in a study of blood T cell repertoires in COVID-19 (dated by TCRdb to the early 2020s). Libraries came from the immunoSEQ multiplex PCR assay. Imported from immuneACCESS, the table was reduced by TCRdb to in-frame sequences with V and J called. These copies leave out some clones; in studies compared against another copy, an unresolved V gene accounts for under half, and the cause of the remainder is not known. This sample is represented by 100,000 to 150,000 clones; 75% to 85% of them were singletons. The ten largest clones capture 3.8% of the sample. What was sequenced was peripheral blood. All receptors derive from a woman aged 50 to 60 with acute or convalescent COVID-19.

V usage is TRBV29-1 and J usage is TRBJ2-2; 8 positions match TRBD2. The CDR3 runs to 13 residues. V lost 7 bases and J lost 6; bases outside the gene matches: 7. Germline V lookup: CDR1 SQVTM, CDR2 ANQGSEA. The CDR3 here is CSAGTRWAGELFF. The CDR3 nucleotides read TGCAGCGCAGGGACTAGATGGGCCGGGGAGCTGTTTTTT.

The rearrangement uses TRBV2 and TRBJ1-1, with D tentatively TRBD1 (5 bases). Germline values: CDR1 SNHLY, CDR2 FYNNEI. V lost 7 bases and J lost 7, with 25 bases in between. CDR3 length equals 16 residues. CDR3 amino acids: CASKSPPSGRADEAFF. In DNA, the CDR3 is TGTGCCAGCAAGAGCCCGCCATCAGGGCGAGCAGATGAAGCTTTCTTT.

This sequence joins TRBV19 and TRBJ1-1; 10 bases align to TRBD1. V was clipped by 6 bases and J by 3 bases; unmatched bases: 13. The CDR3 is 17 amino acids. Germline V gene data show CDR1 as LNHDA and CDR2 as SQIVND (reference sequence). CDR3 amino acids: CASRPRDRGHPDTEAFF. In DNA, the CDR3 is TGTGCCAGTAGGCCCCGGGACAGGGGCCACCCGGACACTGAAGCTTTCTTT.

This clone showed up just a few times. The CDR3 loop reads CASSHLGGGAREQFF. CDR3 nucleotides: TGCGCCAGCAGCCACTTAGGCGGGGGGGCCCGAGAGCAGTTCTTC. This chain links TRBV4-1 with TRBJ2-1; 9 nucleotides line up with TRBD2. CDR3 length equals 15 residues. Germline V gene data show CDR1 as MGHRA and CDR2 as YSYEKL. V shed 3 bases, J shed 10 bases, and the junction held 10 bases outside the gene matches.

The chain employs TRBV16 and TRBJ2-7; TRBD1 aligns across 9 bases. Germline CDR1 is KGHSY and CDR2 is FQNENV. Trimming took 4 bases from V and 6 from J; bases not matched to a gene: 13. This CDR3 is 16 amino acids long. The CDR3 reads CASSLGPGQGSPEQYF. The CDR3 region has the DNA TGTGCCAGCAGCCTCGGACCGGGACAGGGTTCACCCGAGCAGTACTTC.

The chain recombines TRBV10-3 with TRBJ1-5; 7 bases are a match to TRBD1. CDR1 and CDR2 (germline): ENHRY, SYGVKD. Trimming at V came to 10 bases and at J to 0 bases, leaving 9 bases not matched to a gene. This CDR3 contains 15 residues. For the CDR3, the DNA is TGTGCCACGACCGGGACAGAATATAGCAATCAGCCCCAGCATTTT. Amino acid sequence: CATTGTEYSNQPQHF.

The chain couples TRBV25-1 to TRBJ1-3; D remains unclear. The CDR3 consists of 16 residues. The germline V gene has CDR1 MGHDK and CDR2 SYGVNS. Trimming removed 3 bases from V and 2 bases from J, with 14 bases in between. The DNA of the CDR3 is TGTGCCAGCAGTGACTCGTCGGACTTTACTGGAAACACCATATATTTT. Its translation is CASSDSSDFTGNTIYF.

This chain connects TRBV28 to TRBJ1-2; a possible D gene is TRBD1 (5 bases). Germline CDR1 is MDHEN and CDR2 is SYDVKM. Trimming removed 6 bases from V and 1 base from J, with 9 bases in between. The CDR3 consists of 13 residues. CDR3 region: CASREQGNYGYTF. Here the CDR3 DNA reads TGTGCCAGCAGAGAGCAGGGTAACTATGGCTACACCTTC.

The chain has TRBV7-3 and TRBJ2-5, with D perhaps TRBD2 (5 bases). The CDR3 covers 15 residues. Germline values: CDR1 SGHTA, CDR2 FQGTGA. V shed 3 bases and J shed 4 bases, with 15 bases lying between them. CDR3 sequence (DNA): TGTGCCAGCAGCTTCCAAGGTGGAGGAGGAGAGACCCAGTACTTC. Translation: CASSFQGGGGETQYF.

The chain links TRBV28 to TRBJ2-7; 14 nucleotides line up with TRBD2. The CDR3 is made up of 14 amino acids. The V and J ends lost 5 bases and 7 bases, in that order; junction bases with no gene match: 4. Germline assignment: CDR1 MDHEN and CDR2 SYDVKM. The CDR3 DNA sequence: TGTGCCAGCAGTCTGACTAGCGGGAGGGGTGAGCAGTACTTC. It is translated as CASSLTSGRGEQYF.

The chain joins TRBV28 to TRBJ1-5, with D unresolved. This CDR3 is 11 amino acids long. V was shortened by 8 bases and J by 7 bases, with 9 bases between the two germline ends. Germline assignment: CDR1 MDHEN and CDR2 SYDVKM. Here the CDR3 DNA reads TGTGCCAGCTCCCCCGGGCAGCCCCAGCATTTT. Amino acids: CASSPGQPQHF.

The CDR3 region has the DNA TGTGCCAGCAGTAACAGGAGTGAAGTCTATGGCTACACCTTC. Protein product: CASSNRSEVYGYTF. The rearrangement links TRBV6-6 to TRBJ1-2; TRBD1 is a possible D gene (5 bases). V was clipped by 5 bases and J by 4 bases, with 14 bases between them. The CDR3 has 14 amino acids. The germline V gene encodes CDR1 MNHNY and CDR2 SVGAGI (reference sequence).

This clone has only one observation. The chain couples TRBV19 to TRBJ2-3; 8 bases are shared with TRBD1. Germline assignment: CDR1 LNHDA and CDR2 SQIVND (reference sequence). Trimming took 6 bases from V and 0 from J; bases not matched to a gene: 5. The CDR3 loop spans 15 amino acids. The DNA of the CDR3 is TGTGCCAGTAGGCCCCGACAGGGGAGCACAGATACGCAGTATTTT. Translating it yields CASRPRQGSTDTQYF.

This clone showed up just a few times. In nucleotides, the CDR3 is TGTGCCAGCAGTTACAATGAGGGATCCGCTCAGGAGAATGAAAAACTGTTTTTT. Its protein product is CASSYNEGSAQENEKLFF. This sequence joins TRBV6-2 or TRBV6-3 and TRBJ1-4; no reliable D call. CDR1 is MNHEY, CDR2 SVGEGT, per germline. V was pared by 2 bases and J by 5 bases, with 21 bases between. This CDR3 has 18 amino acids.

The rearrangement links TRBV2 to TRBJ1-6, with D uncertain. The CDR3 sequence is 14 residues long. Germline assignment: CDR1 SNHLY and CDR2 FYNNEI. Trimming took 2 bases from V and 9 from J, leaving 11 bases between them. The CDR3 sequence: CASSERRAPSPLHF. The CDR3 DNA is TGTGCCAGCAGTGAACGGCGGGCCCCTTCACCCCTCCACTTT. Full variable domain (outside the CDR3, taken from reference TRBV2 and TRBJ1-6): EPEVTQTPSHQVTQMGQEVILRCVPISNHLYFYWYRQILGQKVEFLVSFYNNEISEKSEIFDDQFSVERPDGSNFTLKIRSTKLEDSAMYFCASSERRAPSPLHFGNGTRLTVT.

The V and J genes are TRBV18 and TRBJ1-1; D gene uncertain. Germline CDR1 and CDR2: KGHSH and LQKENI. This CDR3 has 13 amino acids. V shed 2 bases and J shed 5 bases, with 9 bases lying between them. The CDR3 loop is CASSPSLATEAFF. As DNA, the CDR3 is TGTGCCAGCTCACCATCTCTGGCAACTGAAGCTTTCTTT.

The genes are TRBV15 and TRBJ1-5; perhaps TRBD1 as D (5 bases). Trimming shortened V by 0 bases and J by 5 bases, and 11 bases separated the two germline ends. Germline-derived CDR1 and CDR2 are LNHNV and YYDKDF (reference sequence). The CDR3 length is 15 residues. CDR3 sequence reads: CATSRDGQGYQPQHF. The CDR3 coding sequence is TGTGCCACCAGCAGAGATGGGCAGGGCTATCAGCCCCAGCATTTT.

The genes are TRBV29-1 and TRBJ1-1; no firm D call. The length of the CDR3 is 12 residues. Germline V gene lookup returns CDR1 SQVTM and CDR2 ANQGSEA. Between the trimmed V and J ends, which lost 2 bases and 10 bases, there was a span of 14 bases. CDR3 sequence: CSVENPGYGAFF. The CDR3 region has the DNA TGCAGCGTTGAAAATCCGGGGTACGGAGCTTTCTTT.

The V call is TRBV28, the J call TRBJ2-7; a possible D gene is TRBD1 (5 bases). V shed 5 bases and J shed 10 bases, with 15 bases lying between them. The CDR3 length is 12 residues. Germline CDR1 reads MDHEN; CDR2 reads SYDVKM. The CDR3 bases are TGTGCCAGCAGTCCCGTCAGGGTTGGTCAGTACTTC. It encodes CASSPVRVGQYF.